This TCR beta chain was retrieved from a study of identical twins. Of note for this clonotype: Its antigen is undetermined.

The CDR3 loop spans 15 amino acids. J gave up 3 bases and V 5 bases, and 6 bases lay outside the gene matches. Germline V lookup: CDR1 WNHNN, CDR2 SYGVQD (reference sequence). Unique molecular identifiers were present on cDNA, and template switching added a universal primer site. TCRdb reanalysed the 5' RACE reads using MiXCR and keeps one entry per CDR3 protein. This table has 1,800,000 or so distinct CDR3 sequences, around 29% appearing once. Study observations and caveats: In zero-insertion analyses, partial confounding could arise from invariant MAIT and iNKT cells.

The chain joins TRBV10-1 to TRBJ2-7, with TRBD2 matching over 11 bases. The receptor was isolated from a newborn girl in good health. Material: cord blood. Here the CDR3 DNA reads TGCGCCAGCAGTCCGACTAGCGGGGTTCACTACGAGCAGTACTTC. Encoded protein: CASSPTSGVHYEQYF.